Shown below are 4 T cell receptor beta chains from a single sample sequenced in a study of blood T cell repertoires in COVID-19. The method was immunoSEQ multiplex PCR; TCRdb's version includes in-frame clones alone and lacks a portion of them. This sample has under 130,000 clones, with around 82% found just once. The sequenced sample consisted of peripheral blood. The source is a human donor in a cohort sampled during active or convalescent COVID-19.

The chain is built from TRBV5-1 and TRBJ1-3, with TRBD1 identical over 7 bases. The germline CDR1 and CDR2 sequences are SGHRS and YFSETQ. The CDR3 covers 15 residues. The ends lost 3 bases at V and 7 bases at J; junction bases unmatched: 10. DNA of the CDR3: TGCGCCAGCAGCTCCATGACAGGGAACTGGAACACCATATATTTT. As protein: CASSSMTGNWNTIYF.

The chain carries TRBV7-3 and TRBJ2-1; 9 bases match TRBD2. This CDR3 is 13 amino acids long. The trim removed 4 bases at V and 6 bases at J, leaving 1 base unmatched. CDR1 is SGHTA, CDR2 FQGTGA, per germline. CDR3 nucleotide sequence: TGTGCCAGCAGCTCAGCGGGGGGCAATGAGCAGTTCTTC. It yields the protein CASSSAGGNEQFF.

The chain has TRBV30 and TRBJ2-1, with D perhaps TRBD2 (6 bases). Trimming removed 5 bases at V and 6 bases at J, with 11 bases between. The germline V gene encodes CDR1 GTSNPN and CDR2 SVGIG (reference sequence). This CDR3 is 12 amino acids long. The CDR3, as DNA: TGTGCCTGGGCAGGAGGGGTCAATGAGCAGTTCTTC. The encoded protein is CAWAGGVNEQFF.

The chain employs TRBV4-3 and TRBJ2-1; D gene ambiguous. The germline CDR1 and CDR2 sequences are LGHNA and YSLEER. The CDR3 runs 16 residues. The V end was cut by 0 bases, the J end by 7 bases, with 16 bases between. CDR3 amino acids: CASSQDHQFFSNEQFF. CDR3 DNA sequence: TGCGCCAGCAGCCAAGATCACCAGTTTTTTTCTAATGAGCAGTTCTTC.